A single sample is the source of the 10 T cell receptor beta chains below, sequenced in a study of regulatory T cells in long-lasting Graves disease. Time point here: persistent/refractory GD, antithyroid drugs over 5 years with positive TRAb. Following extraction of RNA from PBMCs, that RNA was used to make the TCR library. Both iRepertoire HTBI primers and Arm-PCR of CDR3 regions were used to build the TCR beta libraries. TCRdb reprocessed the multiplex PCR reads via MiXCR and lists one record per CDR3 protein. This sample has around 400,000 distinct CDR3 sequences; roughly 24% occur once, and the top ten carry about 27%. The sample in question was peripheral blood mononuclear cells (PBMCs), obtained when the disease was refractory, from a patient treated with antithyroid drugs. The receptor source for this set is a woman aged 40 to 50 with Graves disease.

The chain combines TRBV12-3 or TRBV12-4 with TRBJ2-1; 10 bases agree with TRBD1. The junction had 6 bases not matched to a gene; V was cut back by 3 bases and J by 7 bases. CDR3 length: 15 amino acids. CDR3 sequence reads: CASSFRDRGRNEQFF. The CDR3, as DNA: TGTGCCAGCAGTTTTCGGGACAGGGGCCGGAATGAGCAGTTCTTC.

The CDR3 DNA follows: TGTGCCAGCAGCCAAGAGGGGGACACCTCTAACTATGGCTACACCTTC. Amino acids: CASSQEGDTSNYGYTF. The genes are TRBV4-2 and TRBJ1-2, with a tentative D call TRBD1 (6 bases). V gave up 0 bases and J gave up 0 bases, with 11 bases separating them. The CDR3 has 16 amino acids. The germline V gene has CDR1 LGHNA and CDR2 YNFKEQ.

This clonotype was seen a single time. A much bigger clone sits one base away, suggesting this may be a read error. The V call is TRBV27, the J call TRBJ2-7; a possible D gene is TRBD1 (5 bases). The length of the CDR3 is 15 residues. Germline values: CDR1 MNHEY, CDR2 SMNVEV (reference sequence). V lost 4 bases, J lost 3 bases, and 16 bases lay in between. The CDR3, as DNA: TGTGCCAGCAGTTACCAGGGTGCCCTCAACTACGAGCAGTACTTC. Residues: CASSYQGALNYEQYF.

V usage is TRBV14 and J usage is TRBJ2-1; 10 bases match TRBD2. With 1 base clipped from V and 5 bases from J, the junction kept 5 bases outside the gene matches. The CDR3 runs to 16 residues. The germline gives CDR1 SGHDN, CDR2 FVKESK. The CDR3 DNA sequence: TGTGCCAGCAGCCAAGTTTTGAGCGGGAGGGACAATGAGCAGTTCTTC. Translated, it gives CASSQVLSGRDNEQFF.

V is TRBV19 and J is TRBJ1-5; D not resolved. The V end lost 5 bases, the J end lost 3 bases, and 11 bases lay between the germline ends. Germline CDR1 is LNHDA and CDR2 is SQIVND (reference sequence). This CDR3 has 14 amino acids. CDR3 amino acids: CASSAYTSNQPQHF. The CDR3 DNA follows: TGTGCCAGTAGTGCGTACACGTCCAATCAGCCCCAGCATTTT.

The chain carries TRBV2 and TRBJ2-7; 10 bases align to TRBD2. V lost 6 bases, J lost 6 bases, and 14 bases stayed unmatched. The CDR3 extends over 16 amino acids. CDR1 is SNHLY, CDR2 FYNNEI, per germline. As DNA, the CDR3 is TGTGCCAGCAGCTTAGCGGCTAGCGGGAGCTTCGGCGAGCAGTACTTC. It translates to CASSLAASGSFGEQYF.

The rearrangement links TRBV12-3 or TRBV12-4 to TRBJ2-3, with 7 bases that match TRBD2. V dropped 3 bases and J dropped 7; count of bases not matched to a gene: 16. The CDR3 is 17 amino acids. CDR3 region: CASSLPPRRDYTYTQYF. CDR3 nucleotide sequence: TGTGCCAGCAGTTTGCCACCCCGCCGGGACTATACCTATACGCAGTATTTT.

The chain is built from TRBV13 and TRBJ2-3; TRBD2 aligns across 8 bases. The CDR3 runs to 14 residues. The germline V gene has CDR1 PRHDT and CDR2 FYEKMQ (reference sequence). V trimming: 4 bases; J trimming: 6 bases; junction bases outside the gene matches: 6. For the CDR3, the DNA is TGTGCCAGCAGCTCCGGACTAGCCCTGGATACGCAGTATTTT. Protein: CASSSGLALDTQYF.

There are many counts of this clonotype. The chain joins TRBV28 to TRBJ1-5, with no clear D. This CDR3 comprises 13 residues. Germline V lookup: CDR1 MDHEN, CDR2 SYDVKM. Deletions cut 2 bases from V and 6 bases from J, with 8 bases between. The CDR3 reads CASSLGSSQPQHF. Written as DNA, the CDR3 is TGTGCCAGCAGTTTAGGGTCAAGTCAGCCCCAGCATTTT.

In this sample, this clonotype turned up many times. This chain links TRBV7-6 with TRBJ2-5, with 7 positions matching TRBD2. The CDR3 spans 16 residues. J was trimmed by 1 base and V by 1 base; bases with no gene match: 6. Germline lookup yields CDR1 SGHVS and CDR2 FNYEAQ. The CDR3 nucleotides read TGTGCCAGCAGCTTAGTGGGAGGGACCCTCCAAGAGACCCAGTACTTC. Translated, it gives CASSLVGGTLQETQYF.